The entry that follows covers one T cell receptor (beta chain) sequence. Its specificity is not known. Naive CD8 populations comprised CD45RO-negative cells positively selected for CCR7, excluding terminally differentiated effector memory CD45RA+ cells. This entry comes from a study of shared clonotypes between healthy human individuals. Study outcomes and limitations: A small donor pool kept down the genetic and exposure-history diversity that was represented.

The CDR3 sequence is 19 residues long. Over several immunoSEQ plates, each subset's genomic DNA was distributed in even portions. Generated by immunoSEQ multiplex PCR, the TCRdb table keeps only in-frame clones and is missing some. The top ten hold around 0.097% of the sample, which has hundreds of thousands of clones, roughly 96% seen once. The sample consisted of naive CD8+ T cells sorted from blood. The receptor was isolated from a woman in her 30s in good health. This rearrangement joins TRBV21-1 to TRBJ2-3; TRBD2 is the table's D call and was not checked against the DNA. TRBV21-1 is flagged as a pseudogene. CDR3 protein: CASSKARGGKTLSTDTQYF. The CDR3 bases are TGTGCCAGCAGCAAAGCGAGGGGCGGGAAGACCTTAAGCACAGATACGCAGTATTTT.